Shown below are 29 T cell receptor beta chains from a single sample sequenced in a study of regulatory T cells in long-lasting Graves disease. Time point indicated: newly diagnosed GD, antithyroid drugs for less than 3 months. PBMC RNA was the source of the TCR library. The TCR beta library used iRepertoire HTBI primers with Arm-PCR amplification of CDR3. TCRdb re-called the multiplex PCR reads through MiXCR, storing one row per CDR3 protein. The table records hundreds of thousands of distinct CDR3 sequences, roughly 15% of them present only once. This same sample was also part of a study on T cells in Graves' hyperthyroidism and ophthalmopathy.

Sequenced here: peripheral blood mononuclear cells (PBMCs), sampled at new diagnosis, from a patient treated with antithyroid drugs. The receptors were gathered from a woman aged 35-60 years with Graves disease.

This clonotype appeared many times. The chain combines TRBV20-1 with TRBJ2-5, with D possibly TRBD2 on 6 matching bases. The germline CDR1 and CDR2 sequences are DFQATT and SNEGSKA (reference sequence). Trimming took off 6 bases at V and 0 bases at J, with 11 bases between the two ends. The CDR3 has 13 amino acids. CDR3 in amino acids: CSATRGNQETQYF. The CDR3 DNA is TGCAGTGCAACTCGGGGGAACCAAGAGACCCAGTACTTC.

This clonotype occurred many times. The chain uses TRBV6-1 and TRBJ1-2; TRBD1 might be the D (6 bases). The CDR3 has 15 residues. CDR1 MNHNS and CDR2 SASEGT come from the germline V gene. The V end was cut by 4 bases, the J end by 1 base, with 13 bases between. CDR3 region: CASSGTQGSNYGYTF. In DNA form, the CDR3 reads TGTGCCAGCAGTGGGACTCAGGGGAGTAACTATGGCTACACCTTC.

This clonotype was seen a handful of times. The chain has TRBV6-5 and TRBJ1-6; no clear D gene. The CDR3 spans 16 residues. V lost 3 bases and J lost 0, with 9 bases in between. Per the germline V gene, CDR1 is MNHEY and CDR2 is SVGAGI. The CDR3 coding sequence is TGTGCCAGCAGTTATTTGGCGAGCTCCTATAATTCACCCCTCCACTTT. Amino acids: CASSYLASSYNSPLHF.

This clonotype was counted between two and nine times. The chain combines TRBV5-1 with TRBJ2-1; 7 nucleotides line up with TRBD1. Germline loops: CDR1 SGHRS, CDR2 YFSETQ. The CDR3 totals 14 residues. The V segment lost 0 bases and the J segment 6 bases; nucleotides outside the gene matches: 3. The CDR3 here is CASSLEQGSNEQFF. DNA for the CDR3: TGCGCCAGCAGCTTGGAACAGGGGAGCAATGAGCAGTTCTTC.

This clonotype was seen at least ten times. This chain links TRBV28 with TRBJ2-2, with D possibly TRBD2 on 6 matching bases. CDR3 size: 15 residues. V gave up 2 bases and J gave up 4 bases, with 11 bases separating them. CDR1 MDHEN and CDR2 SYDVKM come from the germline V gene. CDR3 amino acids: CASSLAGSSTGELFF. CDR3 DNA: TGTGCCAGCAGTTTAGCGGGGTCGAGCACCGGGGAGCTGTTTTTT.

The table lists this clonotype with many counts. This chain joins TRBV29-1 and TRBJ1-1; TRBD1 matches at 8 bases. This CDR3 is built from 16 residues. The ends lost 7 bases at V and 5 bases at J; junction bases unmatched: 18. From germline, CDR1 is SQVTM and CDR2 ANQGSEA. The CDR3 reads CSATLGLSGGITEAFF. CDR3 sequence (DNA): TGCAGCGCCACACTCGGACTTTCAGGGGGCATAACTGAAGCTTTCTTT. Full variable domain (rest looked up from reference TRBV29-1 and TRBJ1-1): SAVISQKPSRDICQRGTSLTIQCQVDSQVTMMFWYRQQPGQSLTLIATANQGSEATYESGFVIDKFPISRPNLTFSTLTVSNMSPEDSSIYLCSATLGLSGGITEAFFGQGTRLTVV.

The CDR3 is CAWSALQGKYF. DNA of the CDR3: TGTGCCTGGAGTGCCCTGCAGGGGAAGTACTTC. The gene calls are TRBV30 and TRBJ2-7; possible D gene TRBD1, 6 bases. Trimming left V 1 base short and J 11 bases short, with 12 bases between. Per the germline V gene, CDR1 is GTSNPN and CDR2 is SVGIG (reference sequence). This CDR3 contains 11 residues.

This clonotype was seen a few times. This may come from a read error, since a much larger clone is one base off. This chain connects TRBV7-3 to TRBJ2-3, with D possibly called TRBD1 or TRBD2 (5 bases each). The germline gives CDR1 SGHTA, CDR2 FQGTGA. This CDR3 has 15 amino acids. The ends were cut back, 0 bases at V and 1 base at J, with 8 bases in the middle. The CDR3 coding sequence is TGTGCCAGCAGCTTAACTAGAGGGGGCACAGATACGCAGTATTTT. It encodes CASSLTRGGTDTQYF.

This clonotype occurred a few times. The chain links TRBV18 to TRBJ2-1; 10 bases map to TRBD2. V shed 4 bases, J shed 3 bases, and the junction held 6 bases outside the gene matches. The CDR3 runs 16 residues. Germline CDR1 and CDR2: KGHSH and LQKENI. CDR3: CASSRSSGGGYNEQFF. CDR3 DNA: TGTGCCAGCTCACGAAGCAGCGGGGGGGGCTACAATGAGCAGTTCTTC. The full variable domain, in which reference TRBV18 and TRBJ2-1 provide the parts outside the CDR3, is NAGVMQNPRHLVRRRGQEARLRCSPMKGHSHVYWYRQLPEEGLKFMVYLQKENIIDESGMPKERFSAEFPKEGPSILRIQQVVRGDSAAYFCASSRSSGGGYNEQFFGPGTRLTVL.

V usage is TRBV7-2 and J usage is TRBJ1-1; D remains ambiguous. The CDR3 consists of 15 residues. From germline, CDR1 is SGHTA and CDR2 FQGNSA. V was clipped by 4 bases and J by 2 bases, with 14 bases between them. The CDR3 here is CASSSSTYINTEAFF. In DNA, the CDR3 is TGTGCCAGCAGCTCGTCGACTTATATTAACACTGAAGCTTTCTTT.

This clonotype was detected ten times or more. The chain links TRBV28 to TRBJ1-6, with a weak D call TRBD1 (5 bases). This CDR3 has 15 amino acids. Germline lookup yields CDR1 MDHEN and CDR2 SYDVKM. V gave up 6 bases and J gave up 5 bases, with 14 bases separating them. The CDR3 sequence is CASSSQAGDNSPLHF. As DNA, the CDR3 is TGTGCCAGCAGCTCCCAGGCGGGGGATAATTCACCCCTCCACTTT.

This CDR3 reads CASGTGQRGKLFF. The CDR3 nucleotides are TGTGCCAGCGGGACAGGGCAGAGAGGAAAACTGTTTTTT. The chain is built from TRBV6-1 and TRBJ1-4, with TRBD1 matching 9 bases. This CDR3 spans 13 amino acids. The germline CDR1 and CDR2 sequences are MNHNS and SASEGT. V dropped 8 bases and J dropped 10; count of bases not matched to a gene: 8.

This clonotype was seen a handful of times. CDR3 sequence reads: CASSLPHRDRGDGYTF. The CDR3 DNA reads as TGTGCCAGCAGCTTGCCACACCGGGACAGGGGCGATGGCTACACCTTC. The chain has TRBV5-6 and TRBJ1-2; TRBD1 matches 10 bases. V gave up 1 base and J gave up 6 bases; unmatched junction bases: 9. This CDR3 spans 16 amino acids. The germline CDR1 and CDR2 sequences are SGHDT and YYEEEE. The full variable domain, in which reference TRBV5-6 and TRBJ1-2 provide the parts outside the CDR3, is DAGVTQSPTHLIKTRGQQVTLRCSPKSGHDTVSWYQQALGQGPQFIFQYYEEEERQRGNFPDRFSGHQFPNYSSELNVNALLLGDSALYLCASSLPHRDRGDGYTFGSGTRLTVV.

V gene TRBV18 combines with J gene TRBJ2-7; D not resolved. The CDR3 runs 15 residues. The V and J ends lost 0 bases and 0 bases respectively, with 9 bases between them. Looked up from germline, CDR1 is KGHSH and CDR2 is LQKENI. CDR3 protein: CASSPPSISSYEQYF. The CDR3 DNA is TGTGCCAGCTCACCACCCTCCATAAGCTCCTACGAGCAGTACTTC.

This clonotype was seen a few times. The V call is TRBV6-1, the J call TRBJ2-5, with unresolved D. This CDR3 spans 12 amino acids. Trimming took off 8 bases at V and 4 bases at J, with 11 bases between the two ends. In germline, CDR1 is MNHNS, CDR2 SASEGT. The CDR3 here is CASWTLGETQYF. The CDR3 DNA reads as TGTGCCAGCTGGACGCTCGGAGAGACCCAGTACTTC.

The table lists this clonotype with many counts. The chain carries TRBV12-3 or TRBV12-4 and TRBJ1-2, with a tentative D call TRBD1 (5 bases). V was clipped by 6 bases and J by 8 bases, with 16 bases between them. The CDR3 covers 13 residues. DNA of the CDR3: TGTGCCAGCAGCAATGTCAGGGCCGGGGGCTACACCTTC. Its protein product is CASSNVRAGGYTF.

In the case of this clonotype: A junction boundary mismatches the germline segment, possibly from a read error. The chain recombines TRBV6-9 with TRBJ2-2; maybe TRBD1 (6 bases). The CDR3 has 14 amino acids. The germline V gene encodes CDR1 MNHGY and CDR2 SVAAGI. The CDR3 protein is CASRPGVNTGEPFF. The CDR3 coding sequence is TGCGCCAGCAGACCAGGGGTGAACACCGGGGAGCCGTTTTTT.

The rearrangement uses TRBV3-1 and TRBJ2-5, with D hard to call. The CDR3 is 12 amino acids. The germline CDR1 and CDR2 sequences are LGHDT and YNNKEL (reference sequence). Trimming left V 4 bases short and J 7 bases short, with 10 bases between. Here the CDR3 reads CASSRVGRTQYF. The CDR3 DNA sequence: TGTGCCAGCAGCCGAGTGGGAAGGACCCAGTACTTC.

This clonotype occurred many times. The chain has TRBV11-2 and TRBJ2-5, with TRBD2 identical over 11 bases. The CDR3 sequence is 18 residues long. Germline V gene data show CDR1 as SGHAT and CDR2 as FQNNGV. V shed 1 base, J shed 5 bases, and the junction held 12 bases outside the gene matches. DNA for the CDR3: TGTGCCAGCAGCTTAGGGACTAGCGGGCCCTCCTCGGGGGAGACCCAGTACTTC. This translates into CASSLGTSGPSSGETQYF.

This clonotype has just a few counts. The chain recombines TRBV2 with TRBJ1-4, with D unresolved. Germline V gene data show CDR1 as SNHLY and CDR2 as FYNNEI. Trimming left V 8 bases short and J 8 bases short, with 12 bases between. This CDR3 has 12 residues. The CDR3 loop is CASGDRAEKLFF. CDR3 sequence (DNA): TGTGCCAGCGGAGACCGGGCCGAAAAACTGTTTTTT.

The V gene is TRBV24-1, the J gene TRBJ1-5; TRBD1 matches 7 bases. The CDR3 consists of 13 residues. Germline assignment: CDR1 KGHDR and CDR2 SFDVKD. The V and J ends lost 7 bases and 5 bases, in that order; junction bases with no gene match: 4. CDR3 sequence reads: CATSRDSHQPQHF. The CDR3 nucleotides are TGTGCCACCAGCCGGGACAGCCATCAGCCCCAGCATTTT.

This clonotype was recorded at least ten times. V and J are TRBV2 and TRBJ2-7; D is perhaps TRBD1 (5 bases). CDR3 length: 14 residues. Germline values: CDR1 SNHLY, CDR2 FYNNEI. V was pared by 6 bases and J by 4 bases, with 16 bases between. The CDR3 DNA follows: TGTGCCAGCAGGCCAACAGGATCCCTTTACGAGCAGTACTTC. Its protein is CASRPTGSLYEQYF.

This clonotype was detected a few times. V gene TRBV20-1 combines with J gene TRBJ2-2; the D gene is possibly TRBD2 (5 bases). This CDR3 spans 14 amino acids. The germline gives CDR1 DFQATT, CDR2 SNEGSKA (reference sequence). The germline V and J ends were trimmed by 0 bases and 7 bases, with 12 bases remaining between them. CDR3 nucleotide sequence: TGCAGTGCTAGAGATGGCAGAGGGAGCGGGGAGCTGTTTTTT. Translating gives CSARDGRGSGELFF.

A word on this clonotype: A much larger clone lies one base from this, so it may be a read error. This CDR3 is missing its conserved last phenylalanine or tryptophan, likely due to a read error. V is TRBV29-1 and J is TRBJ2-7, with D perhaps assigned TRBD1 or TRBD2 (6 bases each). V was shortened by 4 bases and J by 3 bases, with 22 bases between the two germline ends. CDR3 length: 16 amino acids. Germline CDR1 reads SQVTM; CDR2 reads ANQGSEA. The DNA for the CDR3 is TGCAGCGTTGGGGGGGCCGGGATTTTCGGGTACTACGAGCAGTACTAC. This sequence encodes CSVGGAGIFGYYEQYY.

The rearrangement joins TRBV27 to TRBJ1-6, with D perhaps matching TRBD1 (6 bases). From germline, CDR1 is MNHEY and CDR2 SMNVEV (reference sequence). The CDR3 is 13 residues long. V was cut by 0 bases and J by 10 bases, with 7 bases left in between. The CDR3 spells CASSLSQGSPLHF. The CDR3 DNA reads as TGTGCCAGCAGTTTATCTCAGGGGTCACCCCTCCACTTT.

This clonotype was seen at least ten times. The rearrangement joins TRBV7-9 to TRBJ1-6, with no clear D. The V end was cut by 0 bases, the J end by 9 bases, with 6 bases between. Germline V gene lookup returns CDR1 SEHNR and CDR2 FQNEAQ (reference sequence). The CDR3 runs to 13 residues. In nucleotides, the CDR3 is TGTGCCAGCAGCTTAGCCACCAGTTCACCCCTCCACTTT. Its protein is CASSLATSSPLHF.

CDR3 sequence: CASSGTGTSYEQYF. In DNA, the CDR3 is TGCGCCAGCAGCGGGACAGGAACCTCCTACGAGCAGTACTTC. The chain combines TRBV5-1 with TRBJ2-7, with 8 bases that match TRBD1. The CDR3 spans 14 residues. CDR1 is SGHRS and CDR2 is YFSETQ in the germline V gene. Trimming took 4 bases from V and 0 from J; bases not matched to a gene: 3.

On this clonotype itself: A read error may be the cause here, since a much bigger clone is one base away. V is TRBV18 and J is TRBJ2-5; D is ambiguous. The V gene's germline CDR1 is KGHSH and CDR2 LQKENI. This CDR3 spans 12 amino acids. The CDR3 protein is CASLPQAETQYF. DNA of the CDR3: TGTGCCAGCTTACCACAAGCAGAGACCCAGTACTTC.

The sample holds many counts of this clonotype. This rearrangement joins TRBV12-3 or TRBV12-4 to TRBJ1-5; D is perhaps TRBD1 (5 bases). The CDR3 runs 12 residues. The V and J ends lost 6 bases and 6 bases respectively, with 9 bases between them. The CDR3 spells CASSQGGQPQHF. The CDR3 nucleotides are TGTGCCAGCAGCCAGGGAGGTCAGCCCCAGCATTTT.